This T cell receptor (beta chain) was recovered during a study of cytomegalovirus exposure and HLA in healthy donors. As concerns this clone: The antigen is unknown.

The study ran its PCR with 60 Vbeta and 13 Jbeta primers. Assay: immunoSEQ multiplex PCR; the TCRdb copy retains only in-frame clones and omits some. Found here are tens of thousands of clones, about four fifths of them singletons; the top ten hold over 1.5%. The study, taken as a whole, reports: Among the sequence variants, a highly shared cluster was likely an artifact of sequencing. There were some public TCRs occurring in many donors, but most TCR sequences were rare. Earlier analysis yielded a pattern in which most TCR beta V segments were productive about 90% or about 30% of the time.

The receptor was derived from a woman between 25 and 40 years old in good health and CMV-seronegative. Sequencing was done on a sample of PBMCs.

Here the CDR3 DNA reads TGCGCCAGCAGCCAAGATTTATTGGCTAGCGGCCGCACCTTCTCCTACAATGAGCAGTTCTTC. Protein product: CASSQDLLASGRTFSYNEQFF. J is TRBJ2-1 and V is TRBV4-3, with 7 bases identical to TRBD2. With 0 bases clipped from V and 0 bases from J, the junction kept 17 bases outside the gene matches. CDR1 LGHNA and CDR2 YSLEER come from the germline V gene. The CDR3 consists of 21 residues.